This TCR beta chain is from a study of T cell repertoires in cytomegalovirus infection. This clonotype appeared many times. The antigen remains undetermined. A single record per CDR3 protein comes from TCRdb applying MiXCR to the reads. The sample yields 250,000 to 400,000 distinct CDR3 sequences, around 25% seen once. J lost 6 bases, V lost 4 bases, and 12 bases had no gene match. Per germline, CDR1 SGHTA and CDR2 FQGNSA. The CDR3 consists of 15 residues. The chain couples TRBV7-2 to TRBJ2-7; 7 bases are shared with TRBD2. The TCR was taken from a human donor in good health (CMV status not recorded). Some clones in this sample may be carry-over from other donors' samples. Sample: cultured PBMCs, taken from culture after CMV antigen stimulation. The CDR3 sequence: CASSSPRSGTVEQYF. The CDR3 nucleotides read TGTGCCAGCAGCTCCCCAAGGAGCGGGACGGTCGAGCAGTACTTC.